Below, 30 T cell receptor beta chains from the same sample are listed, as sequenced in a study of T cells in Graves' hyperthyroidism and ophthalmopathy. Researchers amplified the TCR beta CDR3 regions from RNA transcripts. In the first-round RT-PCR of the TCR CDR3, the HTBI primer set was used. TCRdb re-called the multiplex PCR reads with MiXCR, one entry per CDR3 protein. The sample lists fewer than 300,000 distinct CDR3 sequences, 12% to 15% occurring once. The sequenced material came from blood. These receptors were taken from a woman aged 50 to 60 with Graves' hyperthyroidism that later progressed to Graves' ophthalmopathy.

This clonotype was counted ten times or more. The rearrangement links TRBV20-1 to TRBJ2-1; D may be TRBD2 (6 bases). V shed 1 base and J shed 8 bases, with 18 bases lying between them. The CDR3 covers 15 residues. Germline CDR1 and CDR2: DFQATT and SNEGSKA (reference sequence). The DNA of the CDR3 is TGCAGTGCTAGAGCCCCGGAGGGTAGTATCTATGAGCAGTTCTTC. This encodes CSARAPEGSIYEQFF.

This clonotype has more than one count but fewer than ten. V and J are TRBV18 and TRBJ2-7; 8 positions agree with TRBD2. V gave up 0 bases and J gave up 5 bases; unmatched junction bases: 12. The CDR3 covers 17 residues. In germline, CDR1 is KGHSH, CDR2 LQKENI. CDR3 DNA: TGTGCCAGCTCACCACCTTCGTTTAGCGGGACCCACGACGAGCAGTACTTC. Translated: CASSPPSFSGTHDEQYF. Looking up the rest from reference TRBV18 and TRBJ2-7 gives the full variable domain: NAGVMQNPRHLVRRRGQEARLRCSPMKGHSHVYWYRQLPEEGLKFMVYLQKENIIDESGMPKERFSAEFPKEGPSILRIQQVVRGDSAAYFCASSPPSFSGTHDEQYFGPGTRLTVT.

This clonotype was observed a handful of times. The V call is TRBV5-6, the J call TRBJ1-1, with D possibly TRBD1 on 5 matching bases. CDR3 length equals 14 residues. CDR1 is SGHDT, CDR2 YYEEEE, per germline. V lost 0 bases and J lost 1, with 7 bases in between. The CDR3 spells CASSLVGANTEAFF. The CDR3 coding sequence is TGTGCCAGCAGCTTGGTAGGGGCGAACACTGAAGCTTTCTTT.

In its sample, this clonotype was seen a few times. The J gene is TRBJ2-5, the V gene TRBV15; tentative D call: TRBD1 (6 bases). CDR1 and CDR2 from the germline V gene are LNHNV and YYDKDF (reference sequence). With 0 bases removed from V and 4 bases from J, the gap between germline ends came to 12 bases. The CDR3 contains 15 residues. DNA of the CDR3: TGTGCCACCAGCAGAGATCCAACAGGGAGAGAGACCCAGTACTTC. Amino acids: CATSRDPTGRETQYF. Based on the CDR3 plus reference TRBV15 and TRBJ2-5, the full variable domain is DAMVIQNPRYQVTQFGKPVTLSCSQTLNHNVMYWYQQKSSQAPKLLFHYYDKDFNNEADTPDNFQSRRPNTSFCFLDIRSPGLGDTAMYLCATSRDPTGRETQYFGPGTRLLVL.

At least ten counts were recorded for this clonotype. This chain uses TRBV24-1 with TRBJ2-5; D gene uncertain. CDR3 length: 15 amino acids. Germline CDR1 KGHDR, CDR2 SFDVKD. V lost 6 bases and J 1 base, leaving 14 bases between the germline ends. The CDR3 DNA reads TGTGCCACCAGTAGGTCTCTGGGTTTCCAAGAGACCCAGTACTTC. Amino acid sequence: CATSRSLGFQETQYF.

This clonotype showed up many times. This chain links TRBV27 with TRBJ2-7; the match to TRBD1 covers 9 bases. J gave up 3 bases and V 6 bases, and 9 bases lay outside the gene matches. The CDR3 covers 15 residues. Germline V lookup: CDR1 MNHEY, CDR2 SMNVEV (reference sequence). DNA of the CDR3: TGTGCCAGCAGGAATCGACAGGGGGTGAGCTACGAGCAGTACTTC. Its translation is CASRNRQGVSYEQYF.

This clonotype was seen many times. The V gene is TRBV5-1, the J gene TRBJ2-5, with a possible D match to TRBD2 (6 bases). Per germline, CDR1 SGHRS and CDR2 YFSETQ. V was trimmed by 0 bases and J by 5 bases, leaving 14 bases between them. The CDR3 spans 15 residues. CDR3 residues: CASSLVVGGGETQYF. The CDR3 DNA follows: TGCGCCAGCAGCTTGGTTGTGGGAGGCGGTGAGACCCAGTACTTC.

This clonotype was detected many times. For the CDR3, the DNA is TGTGCCAGCAGTTTATTGACGCCTCTCACAAACTCAGATACGCAGTATTTT. This translates into CASSLLTPLTNSDTQYF. The chain is built from TRBV28 and TRBJ2-3; D uncertain. The CDR3 is 17 residues long. The V gene lost 1 base and the J gene lost 4 bases, with 18 bases spanning the gap. The germline V gene has CDR1 MDHEN and CDR2 SYDVKM.

The genes are TRBV5-6 and TRBJ1-2; TRBD1 matches 7 bases. Germline V gene sequence: CDR1 SGHDT, CDR2 YYEEEE. Losses at the gene ends were 2 bases for V and 7 bases for J; bases not matched to a gene: 5. The CDR3 sequence is 13 residues long. CDR3 in DNA: TGTGCCAGCAGCTTCGCGCGACAGGGTGGCTACACCTTC. Encoded protein: CASSFARQGGYTF.

This clonotype was picked up many times. This rearrangement joins TRBV5-1 to TRBJ2-1; 10 bases agree with TRBD1. Germline values: CDR1 SGHRS, CDR2 YFSETQ. V dropped 0 bases and J dropped 7; count of bases not matched to a gene: 4. The CDR3 is made up of 15 amino acids. For the CDR3, the DNA is TGCGCCAGCAGCTTGGTTGGGACAGGGGCAAATGAGCAGTTCTTC. Translated: CASSLVGTGANEQFF.

This clonotype was observed at least ten times. The chain recombines TRBV15 with TRBJ2-7; 10 nucleotides match TRBD2. This CDR3 has 16 amino acids. The V segment lost 0 bases and the J segment 4 bases; nucleotides outside the gene matches: 6. CDR1 and CDR2 from the germline V gene are LNHNV and YYDKDF (reference sequence). The CDR3 DNA sequence: TGTGCCACCAGCAGAGATGGGGCTAGCGGGAGATACGAGCAGTACTTC. Translation: CATSRDGASGRYEQYF.

This clonotype was found many times. The chain carries TRBV12-3 or TRBV12-4 and TRBJ2-4, with a possible D match to TRBD2 (7 bases). This CDR3 comprises 14 residues. V lost 5 bases and J 6 bases, leaving 14 bases between the germline ends. The CDR3 sequence: CASSLRGGRNIQYF. The CDR3 DNA follows: TGTGCCAGCAGTCTAAGGGGGGGTAGAAACATTCAGTACTTC.

This clonotype was seen ten or more times. The chain combines TRBV10-3 with TRBJ2-3; D not resolved. The CDR3 totals 15 residues. In germline, CDR1 is ENHRY, CDR2 SYGVKD. With 2 bases removed from V and 1 base from J, the gap between germline ends came to 10 bases. The CDR3 protein is CAISEEAPRTDTQYF. The CDR3 DNA reads as TGTGCCATCAGTGAGGAGGCGCCCCGCACAGATACGCAGTATTTT.

The chain recombines TRBV7-8 with TRBJ2-7; D remains ambiguous. V lost 4 bases and J 2 bases, leaving 9 bases between the germline ends. In germline, CDR1 is SGHVS, CDR2 FQNEAQ. CDR3 length: 13 amino acids. CDR3 DNA sequence: TGTGCCAGCAGCTCTTCCGATGCCTACGAGCAGTACTTC. Translation: CASSSSDAYEQYF.

This clonotype occurred many times. The V call is TRBV10-3, the J call TRBJ2-1; TRBD2 aligns across 14 bases. From germline, CDR1 is ENHRY and CDR2 SYGVKD. J was trimmed by 7 bases and V by 3 bases; bases with no gene match: 5. The CDR3 is 16 amino acids. The CDR3 DNA reads as TGTGCCATCAGTGACCCGACTAGCGGGAGGGTGAATGAGCAGTTCTTC. It is translated as CAISDPTSGRVNEQFF.

Only a few counts were recorded for this clonotype. The V and J genes are TRBV5-6 and TRBJ2-7; TRBD1 is a possible D gene (6 bases). This CDR3 is built from 15 residues. V was cut by 5 bases and J by 3 bases, with 18 bases left in between. Germline V gene sequence: CDR1 SGHDT, CDR2 YYEEEE. CDR3 protein: CASRQDSTPLYEQYF. CDR3 DNA sequence: TGTGCCAGCAGGCAGGACAGCACTCCCCTCTACGAGCAGTACTTC.

Comment on this clonotype: This may come from a read error, since a much larger clone is one base off. The rearrangement joins TRBV2 to TRBJ1-5; D unclear. Germline CDR1 is SNHLY and CDR2 is FYNNEI. Trimming cost V 7 bases and J 2 bases, with 9 bases left between them. The CDR3 runs to 13 residues. CDR3 sequence reads: CASNDGGNQPQHF. The CDR3 bases are TGTGCCAGCAACGACGGGGGCAATCAGCCCCAGCATTTT.

Points on this clonotype: Relative to the germline gene, one junction end is altered; a read error may explain this. The chain links TRBV28 to TRBJ2-5; TRBD1 matches 8 bases. Germline CDR1 and CDR2: MDHEN and SYDVKM. The CDR3 sequence is 14 residues long. CDR3 sequence reads: CASSLSGQGKTQYF. As DNA, the CDR3 is TGTGCTAGCAGTTTGTCAGGACAGGGAAAGACCCAGTACTTC.

Of note for this clonotype: A single base separates this from a much larger clone, so it may be a read error. The CDR3 protein is CASSYSEGGGTEAFF. As DNA, the CDR3 is TGTGCCAGCAGTTACTCGGAGGGTGGGGGCACTGAAGCTTTCTTT. J is TRBJ1-1 and V is TRBV6-2 or TRBV6-3, with D possibly being TRBD1 (5 bases). CDR1 is MNHEY and CDR2 is SVGEGT in the germline V gene. Trimming removed 0 bases at V and 4 bases at J, with 12 bases between. This CDR3 is built from 15 residues.

This clonotype was detected ten times or more. The V call is TRBV10-3, the J call TRBJ2-3; 11 positions agree with TRBD2. CDR3 size: 15 residues. V shed 4 bases, J shed 6 bases, and the junction held 6 bases outside the gene matches. The V gene's germline CDR1 is ENHRY and CDR2 SYGVKD. The CDR3 reads CAISVTSGRIDTQYF. CDR3 bases: TGTGCCATCAGTGTCACTAGCGGGAGAATCGATACGCAGTATTTT.

This rearrangement joins TRBV11-2 to TRBJ2-7; 7 bases are a match to TRBD1. The junction had 8 bases not matched to a gene; V was cut back by 4 bases and J by 2 bases. This CDR3 has 15 amino acids. Germline lookup yields CDR1 SGHAT and CDR2 FQNNGV. The CDR3 DNA reads as TGTGCCAGCAGCTCGGACCGGGACAGAACCTACGAGCAGTACTTC. Protein product: CASSSDRDRTYEQYF.

This clonotype appeared a few times. The chain carries TRBV7-6 and TRBJ2-7; 8 bases fit TRBD1. CDR1 is SGHVS, CDR2 FNYEAQ, per germline. The CDR3 consists of 14 residues. V dropped 5 bases and J dropped 2; count of bases not matched to a gene: 5. CDR3 DNA: TGTGCCAGCAGCACATGGGGACAGGCCTACGAGCAGTACTTC. Translated: CASSTWGQAYEQYF.

Turning to this clonotype: A read error may explain this, as a much larger clone is one base away. The DNA for the CDR3 is TGTGCCACCAGCGCGTGGGGGGCAGCAGATACGCAGTATTTT. Translation gives CATSAWGAADTQYF. The chain has TRBV15 and TRBJ2-3; D might be TRBD1 or TRBD2, each matching 6 bases. Trimming removed 5 bases at V and 4 bases at J, with 13 bases between. Germline assignment: CDR1 LNHNV and CDR2 YYDKDF (reference sequence). The CDR3 spans 14 residues.

This clonotype was counted ten times or more. The chain employs TRBV15 and TRBJ1-5; D is uncertain. Germline CDR1 and CDR2: LNHNV and YYDKDF (reference sequence). The CDR3 length is 14 residues. V was shortened by 5 bases and J by 3 bases, with 11 bases between the two germline ends. The chain's CDR3 is CATSPRDYNQPQHF. As DNA, the CDR3 is TGTGCCACCAGCCCTAGGGATTACAATCAGCCCCAGCATTTT.

This clonotype was recorded at least ten times. The chain is built from TRBV7-3 and TRBJ2-1, with TRBD2 matching over 10 bases. V was clipped by 5 bases and J by 7 bases; unmatched bases: 5. Germline V gives CDR1 SGHTA, CDR2 FQGTGA. This CDR3 has 14 residues. CDR3 coding DNA: TGTGCCAGCAGCCCGGGGACTAGCGTAAATGAGCAGTTCTTC. It specifies CASSPGTSVNEQFF.

This clonotype was counted many times. V is TRBV30 and J is TRBJ2-1, with 8 positions matching TRBD2. The CDR3 is 14 amino acids. V shed 5 bases and J 5 bases; nucleotides not matched to a gene: 8. Looked up from germline, CDR1 is GTSNPN and CDR2 is SVGIG (reference sequence). The CDR3 region is CAWQGLGTHNEQFF. The CDR3 nucleotides read TGTGCCTGGCAGGGACTAGGGACGCACAATGAGCAGTTCTTC.

This chain links TRBV19 with TRBJ2-6; no clear D. This CDR3 contains 16 residues. Germline CDR1 and CDR2: LNHDA and SQIVND (reference sequence). Trimming removed 3 bases at V and 0 bases at J, with 9 bases between. CDR3 residues: CASSIYSYSGANVLTF. CDR3 nucleotide sequence: TGTGCCAGTAGTATTTACAGCTACTCTGGGGCCAACGTCCTGACTTTC.

This clonotype occurred many times. This chain uses TRBV7-9 with TRBJ2-5; D is ambiguous. The CDR3 runs to 14 residues. The V and J ends lost 5 bases and 2 bases respectively, with 12 bases between them. The germline V gene encodes CDR1 SEHNR and CDR2 FQNEAQ (reference sequence). CDR3 DNA: TGTGCCAGCAGCCCACGACACGGGCAAGAGACCCAGTACTTC. It specifies CASSPRHGQETQYF.

There are many counts of this clonotype. This chain links TRBV29-1 with TRBJ2-1; possibly TRBD2 for D (5 bases). The CDR3 spans 13 residues. Trimming took off 4 bases at V and 3 bases at J, with 10 bases between the two ends. Germline V lookup: CDR1 SQVTM, CDR2 ANQGSEA. This chain's CDR3 is CSVAHGVYNEQFF. Here the CDR3 DNA reads TGCAGCGTTGCCCACGGGGTCTACAATGAGCAGTTCTTC.

Note on this clonotype: Being one base from a much bigger clone, this may be a read error. The rearrangement uses TRBV27 and TRBJ2-4; D possibly corresponds to TRBD1 (5 bases). Per the germline V gene, CDR1 is MNHEY and CDR2 is SMNVEV (reference sequence). The CDR3 spans 13 residues. The CDR3 DNA sequence: TGTACCAGCAGGGAACTAGCCAAAAACATTCAGTACTTC. Translated: CTSRELAKNIQYF.